The T cell receptor beta chain described here comes from a study of blood T cell repertoires in COVID-19. Clones were sequenced by immunoSEQ multiplex PCR, and TCRdb holds only the in-frame ones, with some missing. Altogether about 90,000 clones are present, about 90% being singletons, with the ten largest covering roughly 2%. The TCR originated in a human donor with active COVID-19. The donor label of this sample is uncertain. Sequencing was done on a sample of peripheral blood.

Here the CDR3 reads CASSASGGDDEQFF. CDR3 nucleotides: TGTGCCAGCAGCGCTAGCGGGGGGGATGATGAGCAGTTCTTC. The chain is built from TRBV6-5 and TRBJ2-1, with 12 bases that match TRBD2. This CDR3 region has 14 residues. J lost 8 bases, V lost 6 bases, and 5 bases had no gene match. Germline lookup yields CDR1 MNHEY and CDR2 SVGAGI.